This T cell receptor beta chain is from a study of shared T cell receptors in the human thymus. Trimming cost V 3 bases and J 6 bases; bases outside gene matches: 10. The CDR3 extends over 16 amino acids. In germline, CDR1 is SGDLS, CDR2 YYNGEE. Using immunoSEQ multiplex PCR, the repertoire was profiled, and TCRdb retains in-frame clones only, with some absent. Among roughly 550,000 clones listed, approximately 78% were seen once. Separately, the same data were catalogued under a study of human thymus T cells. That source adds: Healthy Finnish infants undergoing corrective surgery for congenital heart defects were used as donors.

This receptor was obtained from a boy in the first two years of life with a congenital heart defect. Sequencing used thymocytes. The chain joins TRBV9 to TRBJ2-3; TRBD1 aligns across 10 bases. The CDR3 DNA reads TGTGCCAGCAGCGGGAAGGGGACAGGGGCGCGGGATACGCAGTATTTT. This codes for CASSGKGTGARDTQYF.